This T cell receptor beta chain originates from a study of human T cells and chemical hapten exposure. Sample time point: patch test 1, 2 weeks after DPC sensitization. Treatment denoted: therapeutic diphenylcyclopropenone sensitization with weekly scalp DPC. In TCRdb, the RACE reads were re-called with MiXCR into one record per CDR3 protein. The data contain 370,000 or so distinct CDR3 sequences, approximately 5.1% of them seen just once; the ten biggest clones take up around 2%. Deletions cut 6 bases from V and 4 bases from J, with 13 bases between. The CDR3 extends over 12 amino acids. The germline CDR1 and CDR2 sequences are SQVTM and ANQGSEA.

This TCR was sampled from a woman between 45 and 60 years old with alopecia areata. Some clones in this sample may be carry-over from other donors' samples. The source material was whole blood, sampled in connection with sensitization to the hapten diphenylcyclopropenone (DPC). The chain couples TRBV29-1 to TRBJ2-7; a possible D gene is TRBD2 (6 bases). The CDR3 DNA sequence: TGCAGCGTATCGGAGGGCCGATACGAGCAGTACTTC. Translating gives CSVSEGRYEQYF.